This TCR beta chain comes out of a study of CD8 T cells in Susac syndrome. Study outcomes and limitations: The study recognized that the number of individuals in its TCR sequencing and HLA analysis was relatively small.

The germline V and J ends were trimmed by 10 bases and 3 bases, with 21 bases remaining between them. There are 15 residues in the CDR3. The germline gives CDR1 ENHRY, CDR2 SYGVKD. Bulk CD8+ and CD4+ cells came from magnetic negative isolation; CD8+ TEMRA by FACS. When the RNA was reverse transcribed, random hexamers were used with an input of roughly 0.45 to 1 ug. The method of amplification for TCR beta CDR3 was immunoSEQ multiplex PCR, covering 54 Vbeta and 13 Jbeta. MiXCR was run by TCRdb on the immunoSEQ multiplex PCR reads, yielding one entry per CDR3 protein. The sample yields 120,000 to 150,000 distinct CDR3 sequences, 94% seen once. In regard to this clonotype: Its antigen is still unknown.

The sequence came from a human donor in good health. The rearrangement uses TRBV10-3 and TRBJ2-5; D might be TRBD2 (7 bases). Material: CD4+ T cells from PBMCs. CDR3 sequence (DNA): TGTGCCACCCAAGGGGGGGGCCCCTCCAAAGAGACCCAGTACTTC. Translation gives CATQGGGPSKETQYF.